This is a list of T cell receptor beta chains from one sample in a study of blood T cell repertoires in COVID-19. The assay was immunoSEQ multiplex PCR, and TCRdb's table has in-frame clones only and misses some. Here the sample spans some 150,000 clones, around four fifths being singletons. Sequencing input: PBMCs or T cells enriched from blood (not recorded which). These receptor sequences come from a woman aged 45-59 years who had recovered from COVID-19. Each CDR3 is given with its conserved first and last residue. A D gene is named only where the DNA matches it firmly. Size tells how often a clone was seen (once, few, many) or the class of an expanded clone, and some rows leave it out.

V gene: TRBV5-1; clone size: .; D gene: .; CDR3 length: 17; CDR3 protein: CASSSRGRQGQNEKLFF
V gene: TRBV3-1/TRBV3-2; clone size: .; D gene: .; CDR3 length: 16; CDR3 protein: CASSQAFRQGNSPLHF
V gene: TRBV19; clone size: .; D gene: .; CDR3 length: 15; CDR3 protein: CASSITDPANYGYTF
V gene: TRBV18; clone size: few; D gene: .; CDR3 length: 14; CDR3 protein: CASSITGGEQPQHF
V gene: TRBV9; clone size: .; D gene: .; CDR3 length: 15; CDR3 protein: CASSVEGSRGNTIYF
V gene: TRBV28; clone size: .; D gene: .; CDR3 length: 15; CDR3 protein: CASSFRAGPGNTIYF
V gene: TRBV7-9; clone size: few; D gene: .; CDR3 length: 16; CDR3 protein: CASSLNPGTRAYGYTF
V gene: TRBV29-1; clone size: .; D gene: .; CDR3 length: 11; CDR3 protein: CSVTRAAEAFF
V gene: TRBV28; clone size: .; D gene: .; CDR3 length: 13; CDR3 protein: CASIRGDTGELFF
V gene: TRBV19; clone size: once; D gene: .; CDR3 length: 16; CDR3 protein: CASSIVGARGGWPLHF
V gene: TRBV9; clone size: .; D gene: .; CDR3 length: 17; CDR3 protein: CASSVGVGGFSGNTIYF
V gene: TRBV7-9; clone size: .; D gene: .; CDR3 length: 12; CDR3 protein: CASGRESYGYTF
V gene: TRBV10-1; clone size: .; D gene: .; CDR3 length: 10; CDR3 protein: CAHFGGGYTF
V gene: TRBV30; clone size: .; D gene: .; CDR3 length: 12; CDR3 protein: CAWDWANTEAFF
V gene: TRBV3-1/TRBV3-2; clone size: .; D gene: .; CDR3 length: 16; CDR3 protein: CASSHYTREDQETQYF
V gene: TRBV5-1; clone size: once; D gene: TRBD2; CDR3 length: 18; CDR3 protein: CASSSGTSGKSSYNEQFF
V gene: TRBV5-1; clone size: few; D gene: .; CDR3 length: 15; CDR3 protein: CASSPMGTGSSGYTF
V gene: TRBV6-5; clone size: many; D gene: .; CDR3 length: 11; CDR3 protein: CASSGFTEAFF
V gene: TRBV6-5; clone size: few; D gene: .; CDR3 length: 14; CDR3 protein: CASSSPGSGYGYTF
V gene: TRBV28; clone size: .; D gene: TRBD1; CDR3 length: 13; CDR3 protein: CASRQGNSYGYTF
V gene: TRBV14; clone size: .; D gene: TRBD2; CDR3 length: 15; CDR3 protein: CASSRVRGGGDTQYF
V gene: TRBV4-3; clone size: .; D gene: TRBD1; CDR3 length: 14; CDR3 protein: CASSQGQGRQPQHF
V gene: TRBV29-1; clone size: .; D gene: .; CDR3 length: 12; CDR3 protein: CSVADLHQPQHF
V gene: TRBV9; clone size: .; D gene: .; CDR3 length: 12; CDR3 protein: CASSAGYNEQFF
V gene: TRBV4-1; clone size: .; D gene: TRBD2; CDR3 length: 14; CDR3 protein: CASSQAPGLAGGFF
V gene: TRBV7-2; clone size: .; D gene: .; CDR3 length: 14; CDR3 protein: CASSEVSGQETQYF
V gene: TRBV7-9; clone size: .; D gene: TRBD2; CDR3 length: 15; CDR3 protein: CASSPLAGGAGELFF
V gene: TRBV7-8; clone size: once; D gene: TRBD1; CDR3 length: 15; CDR3 protein: CASSRPGQASTGAFF
V gene: TRBV2; clone size: .; D gene: .; CDR3 length: 11; CDR3 protein: CATEVPYGYTF
V gene: TRBV10-3; clone size: .; D gene: TRBD1; CDR3 length: 16; CDR3 protein: CAISGDRGRANYGYTF
V gene: TRBV10-3; clone size: .; D gene: .; CDR3 length: 14; CDR3 protein: CAISEEQYQETQYF
V gene: TRBV29-1; clone size: .; D gene: TRBD1; CDR3 length: 15; CDR3 protein: CSVGTGTGLRNTIYF
V gene: TRBV11-2; clone size: .; D gene: .; CDR3 length: 13; CDR3 protein: CASSLVISGELFF
V gene: TRBV7-2; clone size: .; D gene: .; CDR3 length: 14; CDR3 protein: CASSFYSGDYGYTF
V gene: TRBV4-2; clone size: .; D gene: TRBD1; CDR3 length: 18; CDR3 protein: CASSQEAPATGGTRGYTF
V gene: TRBV28; clone size: .; D gene: TRBD1; CDR3 length: 13; CDR3 protein: CASSPWTGTEAFF
V gene: TRBV2; clone size: .; D gene: TRBD1; CDR3 length: 14; CDR3 protein: CAGRDRVALGGYTF
V gene: TRBV11-2; clone size: once; D gene: TRBD2; CDR3 length: 14; CDR3 protein: CASSLPGRTGELFF
V gene: TRBV5-1; clone size: few; D gene: .; CDR3 length: 16; CDR3 protein: CASSLGTSSGVNEQFF
V gene: TRBV19; clone size: .; D gene: .; CDR3 length: 12; CDR3 protein: CASSGRVSEAFF
V gene: TRBV19; clone size: once; D gene: .; CDR3 length: 15; CDR3 protein: CASSILSSYNSPLHF
V gene: TRBV3-1/TRBV3-2; clone size: .; D gene: .; CDR3 length: 14; CDR3 protein: CASSPARREETQYF
V gene: TRBV30; clone size: .; D gene: TRBD2; CDR3 length: 17; CDR3 protein: CAWSPSRTSGSYNEQFF
V gene: TRBV18; clone size: .; D gene: TRBD1; CDR3 length: 14; CDR3 protein: CASSQMGQYYGYTF
V gene: TRBV7-9; clone size: .; D gene: .; CDR3 length: 14; CDR3 protein: CASTTLGTYYGYTF
V gene: TRBV27; clone size: .; D gene: TRBD1; CDR3 length: 17; CDR3 protein: CASSHRDRVGSTDTQYF
V gene: TRBV27; clone size: .; D gene: .; CDR3 length: 15; CDR3 protein: CASRTSGQGNYGYTF
V gene: TRBV2; clone size: .; D gene: .; CDR3 length: 14; CDR3 protein: CASKDSPYNSPLHF
V gene: TRBV5-1; clone size: .; D gene: .; CDR3 length: 16; CDR3 protein: CASRIIRTQGNYGYTF
V gene: TRBV5-1; clone size: .; D gene: TRBD1; CDR3 length: 16; CDR3 protein: CASSPGSGQKNTEAFF
V gene: TRBV2; clone size: once; D gene: TRBD1; CDR3 length: 16; CDR3 protein: CASSVPGQGWSEKLFF
V gene: TRBV7-2; clone size: .; D gene: .; CDR3 length: 15; CDR3 protein: CASSSTGQVNQPQHF
V gene: TRBV5-5; clone size: .; D gene: TRBD1; CDR3 length: 14; CDR3 protein: CASSSWTGYNEQFF
V gene: TRBV24-1; clone size: .; D gene: .; CDR3 length: 14; CDR3 protein: CATRGGTNTGELFF
V gene: TRBV27; clone size: few; D gene: .; CDR3 length: 14; CDR3 protein: CASSLGLERRRYTF
V gene: TRBV3-1/TRBV3-2; clone size: .; D gene: .; CDR3 length: 11; CDR3 protein: CASSHGYGYTF
V gene: TRBV29-1; clone size: .; D gene: .; CDR3 length: 12; CDR3 protein: CSVTGLNTEAFF
V gene: TRBV4-1; clone size: .; D gene: TRBD2; CDR3 length: 17; CDR3 protein: CASSHGGLAGRGETQYF
V gene: TRBV25-1; clone size: .; D gene: .; CDR3 length: 12; CDR3 protein: CASGEVFHGYTF